The present T cell receptor beta chain was sequenced within a study of T-cell reconstitution after alpha-beta-depleted transplantation in children. This CDR3 is built from 15 residues. Germline CDR1 and CDR2: MNHEY and SMNVEV (reference sequence). Trimming removed 9 bases at V and 2 bases at J, with 17 bases between. TCRbeta library preparation incorporated unique molecular identifiers. TCRdb redid the calling of the PCR reads with MiXCR, one entry per CDR3 protein. There are about 640,000 distinct CDR3 sequences in the sample; under 15% occur only once, and 2.2% lies in the top ten. This clonotype was seen only a few times. Its antigen is currently unknown. Regarding the study as a whole: After one year, T-cell counts and TCRbeta diversity mostly came from new T cells.

This clonotype originated in a male patient younger than 18 who had a stem cell transplant for acute myeloid leukemia, so the T cells may come from the graft donor. The rearrangement uses TRBV27 and TRBJ2-1, with D possibly being TRBD1 (6 bases). This sample comprised PBMCs, mostly from graft donor cells, obtained 360 days after TCRalphabeta/CD19-depleted stem cell transplant. The CDR3 DNA sequence: TGTGCCAGTACCGCCGGGACACGGACCTACAATGAGCAGTTCTTC. Translated, it gives CASTAGTRTYNEQFF.